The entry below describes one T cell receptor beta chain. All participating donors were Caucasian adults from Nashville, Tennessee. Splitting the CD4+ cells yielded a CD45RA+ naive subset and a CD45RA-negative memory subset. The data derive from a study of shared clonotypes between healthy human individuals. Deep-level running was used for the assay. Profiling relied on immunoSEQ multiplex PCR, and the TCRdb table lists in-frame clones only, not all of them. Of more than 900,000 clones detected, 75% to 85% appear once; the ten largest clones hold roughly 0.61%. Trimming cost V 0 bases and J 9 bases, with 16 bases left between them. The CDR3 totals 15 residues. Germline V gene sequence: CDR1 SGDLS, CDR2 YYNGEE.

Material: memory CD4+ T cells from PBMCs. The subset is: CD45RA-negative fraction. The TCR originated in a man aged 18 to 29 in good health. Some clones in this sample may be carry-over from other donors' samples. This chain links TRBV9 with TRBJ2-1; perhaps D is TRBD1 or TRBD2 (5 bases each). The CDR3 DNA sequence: TGTGCCAGCAGCGTAGTGACCGGGACCCGGGGTGAGCAGTTCTTC. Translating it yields CASSVVTGTRGEQFF.